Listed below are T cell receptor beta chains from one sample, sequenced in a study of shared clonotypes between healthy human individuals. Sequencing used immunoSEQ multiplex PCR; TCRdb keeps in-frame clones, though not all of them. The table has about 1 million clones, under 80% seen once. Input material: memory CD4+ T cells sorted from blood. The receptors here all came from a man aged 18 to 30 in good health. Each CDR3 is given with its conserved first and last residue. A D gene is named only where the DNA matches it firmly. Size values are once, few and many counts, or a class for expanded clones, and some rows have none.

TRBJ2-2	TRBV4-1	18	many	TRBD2	TGCGCCAGCAGCCATCCTCATTCAAGGCTAGCGGGAGCCGGGGAGCTGTTTTTT	CASSHPHSRLAGAGELFF
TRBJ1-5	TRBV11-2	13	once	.	TGTGCCAGCAGCTTAGAAATCAATCAGCCCCAGCATTTT	CASSLEINQPQHF
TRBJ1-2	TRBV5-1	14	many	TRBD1	TGCGCCAGCAGGGGAGGAGGGGGCGGCTATGGCTACACCTTC	CASRGGGGGYGYTF
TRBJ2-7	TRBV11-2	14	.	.	TGTGCCAGCAGCTTGGCTAGGTCTTCCCTCGAGCAGTACTTC	CASSLARSSLEQYF
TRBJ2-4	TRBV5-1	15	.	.	TGCGCCAGCAGCTTGGGTCCTGGAGCCAAAAACATTCAGTACTTC	CASSLGPGAKNIQYF
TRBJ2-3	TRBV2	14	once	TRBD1	TGTGCCAGCGAGGGACAGGGGGGCACAGATACGCAGTATTTT	CASEGQGGTDTQYF
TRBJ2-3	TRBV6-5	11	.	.	TGTGCCAGCAGTTACTTGACAGAGCAGTATTTT	CASSYLTEQYF
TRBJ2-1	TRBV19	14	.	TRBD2	TGTGCCAGTAAACCTAGCGGGAGGGTGGATGAGCAGTTCTTC	CASKPSGRVDEQFF
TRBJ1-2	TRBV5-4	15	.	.	TGTGCCAGCAGCTTGGGGCAGGGAGCAAACTATGGCTACACCTTC	CASSLGQGANYGYTF
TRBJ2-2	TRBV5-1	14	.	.	TGCGCCAGCAAGACTGCTAGTGGAACCGGGGAGCTGTTTTTT	CASKTASGTGELFF
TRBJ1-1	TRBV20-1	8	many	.	TGCAGTGTATCCGAAGCTTTCTTT	CSVSEAFF
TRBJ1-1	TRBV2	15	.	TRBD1	TGTGCCAGCGTTCCCCCGACAGGGCTGGGCACTGAAGCTTTCTTT	CASVPPTGLGTEAFF
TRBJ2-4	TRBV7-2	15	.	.	TGTGCCAGCAGCCTAGGGGATCTGGCCAAAAACATTCAGTACTTC	CASSLGDLAKNIQYF
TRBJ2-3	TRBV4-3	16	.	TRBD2	TGCGCCAGCAGCCAAGCCCCTAGCGGAGGATCAGATACGCAGTATTTT	CASSQAPSGGSDTQYF
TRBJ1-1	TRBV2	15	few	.	TGTGCCAGCAGTGCGGCGGGACGGCCGAACACTGAAGCTTTCTTT	CASSAAGRPNTEAFF
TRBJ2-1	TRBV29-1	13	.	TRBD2	TGCAGCGTTGACCCGCGGGAGATGATTGGAAGTTTCTTC	CSVDPREMIGSFF
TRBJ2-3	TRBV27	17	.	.	TGTGCCAGCGGAAGTACTGCCGAGAGCGGGAGCACAGATACGCAGTATTTT	CASGSTAESGSTDTQYF
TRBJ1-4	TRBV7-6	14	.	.	TGTGCCAGCAGCTTGGGGGGTAATAATGAAAAACTGTTTTTT	CASSLGGNNEKLFF
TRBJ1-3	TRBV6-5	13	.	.	TGTGCCACCGGGCCCTCGCCCGGAAACACCATATATTTT	CATGPSPGNTIYF
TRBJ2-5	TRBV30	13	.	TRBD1	TGTGCCTTAAACAGGGGGCGCGCAGAGACCCAGTACTTC	CALNRGRAETQYF
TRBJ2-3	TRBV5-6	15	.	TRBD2	TGTGCCAGCAGCTTTAATGGACTAGCGGGAGATACGCAGTATTTT	CASSFNGLAGDTQYF
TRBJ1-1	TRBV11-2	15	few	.	TGTGCCAGCAGCCAAGGCAGGCTGGGGAACACTGAAGCTTTCTTT	CASSQGRLGNTEAFF
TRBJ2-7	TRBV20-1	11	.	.	TGCAGTGCTTGGAATGGGTCCGAGCAGTACTTC	CSAWNGSEQYF
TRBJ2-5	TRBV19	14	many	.	TGTGCCAGTAGCCCCGGGACTTCCGACCAGACCCAGTACTTC	CASSPGTSDQTQYF
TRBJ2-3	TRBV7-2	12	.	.	TGTGCCAGCAGTTCGTACACAGATACGCAGTATTTT	CASSSYTDTQYF
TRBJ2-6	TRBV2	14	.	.	TGTGCCAGCACCCGCGCCTCTGGGGCCAACGTCCTGACTTTC	CASTRASGANVLTF
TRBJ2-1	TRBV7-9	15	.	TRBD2	TGTGCCAGCAGCTTAGCTCTAGCGGGATACAATGAGCAGTTCTTC	CASSLALAGYNEQFF
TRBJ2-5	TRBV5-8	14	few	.	TGTGCCAGCAGCTCTGGGAATAAAGGGGAGACCCAGTACTTC	CASSSGNKGETQYF
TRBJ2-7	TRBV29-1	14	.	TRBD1	TGCAGCGTGGGTAGACAGGGGGCAACCTACGAGCAGTACTTC	CSVGRQGATYEQYF
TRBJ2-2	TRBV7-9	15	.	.	TGTGCCAGCAGCTTAAGTTTTCTTCGGGGAGGGGAGCTGTTTTTT	CASSLSFLRGGELFF
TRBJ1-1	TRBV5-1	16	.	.	TGCGCCAGCAGCTCACGGGGGGCCGATAGAACAACTGAAGCTTTCTTT	CASSSRGADRTTEAFF
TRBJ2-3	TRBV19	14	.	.	TGTGCCAGTAGTATATCTCTTAGCACAGATACGCAGTATTTT	CASSISLSTDTQYF
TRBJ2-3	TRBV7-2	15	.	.	TGTGCCAGCAGGTCCCGGAGGACTTTCACAGATACGCAGTATTTT	CASRSRRTFTDTQYF
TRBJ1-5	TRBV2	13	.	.	TGTGCCAGCAGTGGGGCAGAGAATCAGCCCCAGCATTTT	CASSGAENQPQHF
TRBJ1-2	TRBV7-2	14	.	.	TGTGCCAGCAGCTTAGGGCCGGGGAACTATGGCTACACCTTC	CASSLGPGNYGYTF
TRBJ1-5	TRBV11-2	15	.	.	TGTGCCAGCAGCTTAGGCGAGAAGGGTGGCCAGCCCCAGCATTTT	CASSLGEKGGQPQHF